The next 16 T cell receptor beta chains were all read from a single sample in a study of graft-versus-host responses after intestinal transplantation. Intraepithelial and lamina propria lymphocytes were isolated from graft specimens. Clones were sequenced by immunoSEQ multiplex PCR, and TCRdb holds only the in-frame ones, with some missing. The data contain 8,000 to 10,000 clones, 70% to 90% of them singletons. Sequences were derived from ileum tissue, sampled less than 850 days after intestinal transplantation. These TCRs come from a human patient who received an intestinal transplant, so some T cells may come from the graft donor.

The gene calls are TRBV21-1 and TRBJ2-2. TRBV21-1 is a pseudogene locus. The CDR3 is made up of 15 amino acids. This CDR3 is CASSKDGDNTGELFF. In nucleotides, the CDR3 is TGTGCCAGCAGCAAAGATGGGGACAACACCGGGGAGCTGTTTTTT.

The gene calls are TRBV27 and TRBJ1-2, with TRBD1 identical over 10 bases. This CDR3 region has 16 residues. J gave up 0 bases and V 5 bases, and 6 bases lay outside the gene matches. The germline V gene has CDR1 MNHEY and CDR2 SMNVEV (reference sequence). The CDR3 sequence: CASSVRGQGANYGYTF. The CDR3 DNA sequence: TGTGCCAGCAGTGTAAGAGGACAGGGGGCTAACTATGGCTACACCTTC.

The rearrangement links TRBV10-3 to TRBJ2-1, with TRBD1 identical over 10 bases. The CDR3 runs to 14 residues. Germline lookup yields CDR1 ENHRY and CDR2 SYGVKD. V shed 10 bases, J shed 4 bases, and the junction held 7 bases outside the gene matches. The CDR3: CATRQGAGYNEQFF. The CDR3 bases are TGTGCCACGCGACAGGGGGCAGGTTACAATGAGCAGTTCTTC.

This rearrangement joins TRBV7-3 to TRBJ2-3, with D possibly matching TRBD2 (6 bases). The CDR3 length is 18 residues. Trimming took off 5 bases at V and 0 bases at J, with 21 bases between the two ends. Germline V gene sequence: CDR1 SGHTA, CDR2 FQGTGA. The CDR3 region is CASSQREMAGTSTDTQYF. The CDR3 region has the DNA TGTGCCAGCAGCCAAAGGGAAATGGCGGGAACTAGCACAGATACGCAGTATTTT.

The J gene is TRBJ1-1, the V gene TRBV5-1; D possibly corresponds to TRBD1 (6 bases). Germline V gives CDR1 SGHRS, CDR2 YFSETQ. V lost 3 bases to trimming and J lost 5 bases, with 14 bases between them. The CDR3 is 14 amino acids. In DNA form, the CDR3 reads TGCGCCAGCAGCTCACAGGGTGGGGGAACTGAAGCTTTCTTT. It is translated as CASSSQGGGTEAFF. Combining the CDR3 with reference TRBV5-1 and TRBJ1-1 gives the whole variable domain KAGVTQTPRYLIKTRGQQVTLSCSPISGHRSVSWYQQTPGQGLQFLFEYFSETQRNKGNFPGRFSGRQFSNSRSEMNVSTLELGDSALYLCASSSQGGGTEAFFGQGTRLTVV.

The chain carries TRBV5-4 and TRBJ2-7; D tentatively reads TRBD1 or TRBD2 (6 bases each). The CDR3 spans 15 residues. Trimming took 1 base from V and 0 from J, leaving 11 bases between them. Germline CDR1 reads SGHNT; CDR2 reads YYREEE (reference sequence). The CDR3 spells CASSLRGARSYEQYF. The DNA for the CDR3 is TGTGCCAGCAGCTTGAGGGGGGCTCGCTCCTACGAGCAGTACTTC.

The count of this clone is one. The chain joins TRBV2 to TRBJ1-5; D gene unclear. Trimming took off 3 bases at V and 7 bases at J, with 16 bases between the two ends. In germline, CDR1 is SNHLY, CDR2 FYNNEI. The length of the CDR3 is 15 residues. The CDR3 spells CASSEFLTARQPQHF. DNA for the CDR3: TGTGCCAGCAGTGAGTTTTTGACCGCCCGGCAGCCCCAGCATTTT.

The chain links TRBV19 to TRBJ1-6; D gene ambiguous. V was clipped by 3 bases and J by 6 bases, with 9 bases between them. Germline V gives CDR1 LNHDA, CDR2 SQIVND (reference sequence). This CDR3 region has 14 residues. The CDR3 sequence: CASSIGRTNSPLHF. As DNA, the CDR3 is TGTGCCAGTAGTATTGGAAGAACTAATTCACCCCTCCACTTT. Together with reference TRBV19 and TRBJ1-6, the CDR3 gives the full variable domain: DGGITQSPKYLFRKEGQNVTLSCEQNLNHDAMYWYRQDPGQGLRLIYYSQIVNDFQKGDIAEGYSVSREKKESFPLTVTSAQKNPTAFYLCASSIGRTNSPLHFGNGTRLTVT.

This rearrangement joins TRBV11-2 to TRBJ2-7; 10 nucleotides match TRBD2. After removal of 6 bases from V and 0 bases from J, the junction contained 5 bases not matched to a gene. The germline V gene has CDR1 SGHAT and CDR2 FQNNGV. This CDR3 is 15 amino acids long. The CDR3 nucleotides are TGTGCCAGCAGATTCACTAGCGGGGTCTCCTACGAGCAGTACTTC. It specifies CASRFTSGVSYEQYF.

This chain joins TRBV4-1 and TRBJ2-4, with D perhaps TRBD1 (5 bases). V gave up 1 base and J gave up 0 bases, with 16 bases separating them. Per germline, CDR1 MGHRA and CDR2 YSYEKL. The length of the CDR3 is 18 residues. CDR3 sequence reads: CASSQGLETVQAKNIQYF. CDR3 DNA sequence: TGCGCCAGCAGCCAAGGGTTAGAGACAGTTCAAGCCAAAAACATTCAGTACTTC.

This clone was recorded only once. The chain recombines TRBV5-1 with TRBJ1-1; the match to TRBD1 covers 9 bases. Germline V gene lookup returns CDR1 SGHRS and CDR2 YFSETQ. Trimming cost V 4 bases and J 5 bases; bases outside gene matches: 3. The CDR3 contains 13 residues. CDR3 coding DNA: TGCGCCAGCAGCGCGGGACAGGGAACTGAAGCTTTCTTT. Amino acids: CASSAGQGTEAFF.

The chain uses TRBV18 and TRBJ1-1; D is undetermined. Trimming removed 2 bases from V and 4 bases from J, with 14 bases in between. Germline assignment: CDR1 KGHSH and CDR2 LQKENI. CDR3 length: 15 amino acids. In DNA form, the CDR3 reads TGTGCCAGCTCACCATTGGAGTTACGTAGCACTGAAGCTTTCTTT. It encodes CASSPLELRSTEAFF.

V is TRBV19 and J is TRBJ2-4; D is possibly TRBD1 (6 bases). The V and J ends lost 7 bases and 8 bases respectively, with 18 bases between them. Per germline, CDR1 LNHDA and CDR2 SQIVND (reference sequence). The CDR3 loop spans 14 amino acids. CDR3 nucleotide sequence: TGTGCCAGTACCGACCGCGGACAGACGGACATTCAGTACTTC. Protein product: CASTDRGQTDIQYF.

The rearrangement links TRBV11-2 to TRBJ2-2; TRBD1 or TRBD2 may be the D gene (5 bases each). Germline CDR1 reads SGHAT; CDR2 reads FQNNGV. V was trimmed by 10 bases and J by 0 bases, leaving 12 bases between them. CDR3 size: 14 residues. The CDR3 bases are TGTGCCACCCCCATGGGGGCGAACACCGGGGAGCTGTTTTTT. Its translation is CATPMGANTGELFF.

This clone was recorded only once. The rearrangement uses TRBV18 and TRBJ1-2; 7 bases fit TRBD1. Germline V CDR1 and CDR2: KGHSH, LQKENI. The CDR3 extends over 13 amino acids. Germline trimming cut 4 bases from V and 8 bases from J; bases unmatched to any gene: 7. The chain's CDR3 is CASSHGQAWGYTF. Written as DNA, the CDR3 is TGTGCCAGCTCACATGGACAGGCGTGGGGCTACACCTTC.

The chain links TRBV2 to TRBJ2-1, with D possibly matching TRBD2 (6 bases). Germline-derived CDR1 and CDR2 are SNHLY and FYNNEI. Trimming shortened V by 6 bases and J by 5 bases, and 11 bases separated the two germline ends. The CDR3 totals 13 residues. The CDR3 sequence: CASSRGSNNEQFF. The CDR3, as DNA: TGTGCCAGCAGCCGGGGGAGTAACAATGAGCAGTTCTTC.